This TCR beta chain was recorded in a study of radiation and T cells in renal cell carcinoma. Per germline, CDR1 MDHEN and CDR2 SYDVKM. Trimming left V 6 bases short and J 2 bases short, with 14 bases between. The CDR3 sequence is 15 residues long. Time point defined: baseline pretreatment blood. The treatment here: 15 Gy SBRT to primary tumor, nephrectomy 4 weeks later. This clone was seen a handful of times. Only in-frame clones appear in the TCRdb table, and some are missing; sequencing was by immunoSEQ multiplex PCR. In the table there are 130,000 or so clones, roughly 85% of which are singletons. The receptor's source is a woman aged 45-60 years with renal cell carcinoma. The input for sequencing was blood, taken from a patient whose treatment included radiotherapy and nephrectomy. The chain couples TRBV28 to TRBJ1-5; D gene ambiguous. CDR3 nucleotides: TGTGCCAGCAGCTCAGCCGGTATCGGCAATCAGCCCCAGCATTTT. Translating gives CASSSAGIGNQPQHF. The whole variable domain, remainder taken from reference TRBV28 and TRBJ1-5, is DVKVTQSSRYLVKRTGEKVFLECVQDMDHENMFWYRQDPGLGLRLIYFSYDVKMKEKGDIPEGYSVSREKKERFSLILESASTNQTSMYLCASSSAGIGNQPQHFGDGTRLSIL.